The 28 T cell receptor beta chains reported below all come from one sample, sequenced in a study of blood T cell repertoires in COVID-19. The assay was immunoSEQ multiplex PCR, and TCRdb's table has in-frame clones only and misses some. In the table there are 180,000 or so clones, more than 75% of which are singletons. The sample was PBMCs or T cells enriched from blood (not recorded which). These receptors all come from a woman in her twenties or thirties who had recovered from COVID-19.

The chain recombines TRBV7-9 with TRBJ2-2; 7 nucleotides match TRBD1. The CDR3 is 14 residues long. The V gene's germline CDR1 is SEHNR and CDR2 FQNEAQ (reference sequence). V shed 4 bases and J 3 bases; nucleotides not matched to a gene: 2. The CDR3 reads CASSSGTDTGELFF. CDR3 coding DNA: TGTGCCAGCAGCTCCGGGACAGACACCGGGGAGCTGTTTTTT.

The chain is built from TRBV28 and TRBJ2-7; D gene ambiguous. The germline CDR1 and CDR2 sequences are MDHEN and SYDVKM. This CDR3 spans 14 amino acids. CDR3 nucleotide sequence: TGTGCTACCCATTTAGGAGTCCGGACCTACGAGCAGTACTTC. It yields the protein CATHLGVRTYEQYF.

The rearrangement links TRBV7-8 to TRBJ2-3, with TRBD2 matching over 7 bases. V shed 5 bases, J shed 2 bases, and the junction held 7 bases outside the gene matches. The CDR3 runs 15 residues. From germline, CDR1 is SGHVS and CDR2 FQNEAQ. The CDR3 region has the DNA TGTGCCAGCAGCCTCGCTCTAGCGGACACAGATACGCAGTATTTT. Translated, it gives CASSLALADTDTQYF.

The chain employs TRBV7-2 and TRBJ2-1, with 7 bases matching TRBD2. V gave up 1 base and J gave up 7 bases; unmatched junction bases: 7. The CDR3 has 15 amino acids. CDR1 SGHTA and CDR2 FQGNSA come from the germline V gene. Here the CDR3 reads CASSLGGRSSNEQFF. The CDR3 DNA sequence: TGTGCCAGCAGCTTAGGCGGGAGAAGTTCAAATGAGCAGTTCTTC.

The chain couples TRBV28 to TRBJ1-2, with D perhaps matching TRBD1 (5 bases). V gave up 6 bases and J gave up 0 bases, with 11 bases separating them. Germline V gene data show CDR1 as MDHEN and CDR2 as SYDVKM. The CDR3 spans 14 residues. The CDR3 DNA follows: TGTGCCAGCAGCCCTGACAGCACTAACTATGGCTACACCTTC. The encoded protein is CASSPDSTNYGYTF.

The genes are TRBV2 and TRBJ1-5; 9 bases fit TRBD1. V shed 3 bases and J 5 bases; nucleotides not matched to a gene: 2. The CDR3 runs 14 residues. CDR1 is SNHLY, CDR2 FYNNEI, per germline. CDR3 bases: TGTGCCAGCAGTGAGGGACAGGGTTATCAGCCCCAGCATTTT. This gives the protein CASSEGQGYQPQHF.

J is TRBJ1-1 and V is TRBV28; possible D gene TRBD1, 6 bases. The CDR3 is 12 residues long. Trimming removed 7 bases from V and 11 bases from J, with 17 bases in between. In germline, CDR1 is MDHEN, CDR2 SYDVKM. In DNA form, the CDR3 reads TGTGCCAGCAATACCCGGGACATAAAGGCTTTCTTT. This encodes CASNTRDIKAFF.

This clone turned up a few times. The gene calls are TRBV19 and TRBJ2-1; D is ambiguous. The germline gives CDR1 LNHDA, CDR2 SQIVND (reference sequence). The ends were cut back, 3 bases at V and 1 base at J, with 10 bases in the middle. This CDR3 spans 15 amino acids. CDR3 sequence: CASSIVAESYNEQFF. The CDR3 DNA is TGTGCCAGTAGTATCGTGGCAGAATCCTACAATGAGCAGTTCTTC. The full variable domain, its missing parts supplied by reference TRBV19 and TRBJ2-1, is DGGITQSPKYLFRKEGQNVTLSCEQNLNHDAMYWYRQDPGQGLRLIYYSQIVNDFQKGDIAEGYSVSREKKESFPLTVTSAQKNPTAFYLCASSIVAESYNEQFFGPGTRLTVL.

The chain has TRBV29-1 and TRBJ2-3; weak D call: TRBD2 (6 bases). The V gene's germline CDR1 is SQVTM and CDR2 ANQGSEA. V shed 7 bases and J shed 2 bases, with 19 bases lying between them. CDR3 length: 15 residues. The CDR3 sequence: CSGARASDSTDTQYF. The CDR3 nucleotides read TGCAGCGGAGCGAGAGCTAGCGACTCCACAGATACGCAGTATTTT.

J is TRBJ2-1 and V is TRBV2, with 9 bases identical to TRBD2. V lost 2 bases, J lost 16 bases, and 3 bases stayed unmatched. The CDR3 length is 11 residues. Germline V gene lookup returns CDR1 SNHLY and CDR2 FYNNEI. The CDR3 DNA reads TGTGCCAGCAGTGAACGTCTAGCGGGATTCTTC. Its translation: CASSERLAGFF.

The chain recombines TRBV27 with TRBJ1-1; D gene ambiguous. Germline CDR1 and CDR2: MNHEY and SMNVEV (reference sequence). This CDR3 has 13 amino acids. Trimming cost V 0 bases and J 6 bases, with 8 bases left between them. CDR3 bases: TGTGCCAGCAGTTTATCTGTAGAGTCTGAAGCTTTCTTT. This sequence encodes CASSLSVESEAFF.

The V and J genes are TRBV7-9 and TRBJ1-1, with 8 positions matching TRBD1. The germline V gene encodes CDR1 SEHNR and CDR2 FQNEAQ (reference sequence). The CDR3 totals 13 residues. The V and J ends lost 5 bases and 8 bases, in that order; junction bases with no gene match: 7. CDR3 coding DNA: TGTGCCAGCAGCCAATCGGACAGGGTAGAAGCTTTCTTT. Encoded protein: CASSQSDRVEAFF.

V usage is TRBV19 and J usage is TRBJ1-1; 7 nucleotides line up with TRBD1. V trimming: 6 bases; J trimming: 0 bases; junction bases outside the gene matches: 10. Germline V CDR1 and CDR2: LNHDA, SQIVND (reference sequence). The CDR3 is made up of 16 amino acids. This CDR3 reads CASRITGAGLNTEAFF. CDR3 nucleotides: TGTGCCAGTAGGATTACAGGGGCCGGATTGAACACTGAAGCTTTCTTT.

The CDR3 here is CASRTGWEDLYEQYF. CDR3 nucleotides: TGTGCCAGCAGGACCGGGTGGGAGGATTTATACGAGCAGTACTTC. V gene TRBV2 combines with J gene TRBJ2-7, with a tentative D call TRBD2 (6 bases). The CDR3 length is 15 residues. V lost 6 bases, J lost 4 bases, and 19 bases lay in between. CDR1 and CDR2 (germline): SNHLY, FYNNEI.

This rearrangement joins TRBV29-1 to TRBJ1-4; 7 nucleotides match TRBD1. Trimming took 7 bases from V and 5 from J; bases not matched to a gene: 4. In germline, CDR1 is SQVTM, CDR2 ANQGSEA. The length of the CDR3 is 12 residues. CDR3 nucleotide sequence: TGCAGCGCGGGGACAGCCAATGAAAAACTGTTTTTT. Protein sequence: CSAGTANEKLFF.

This sequence joins TRBV9 and TRBJ2-7; TRBD2 matches at 9 bases. Germline CDR1 reads SGDLS; CDR2 reads YYNGEE. V lost 4 bases and J lost 3; bases outside the gene matches: 5. This CDR3 is built from 14 residues. The DNA of the CDR3 is TGTGCCAGCAGCATTGCGGGAGGGCACTACGAGCAGTACTTC. It is translated as CASSIAGGHYEQYF.

The chain links TRBV6-5 to TRBJ2-4; no reliable D call. Trimming removed 6 bases at V and 0 bases at J, with 9 bases between. Germline CDR1 MNHEY, CDR2 SVGAGI. CDR3 length equals 14 residues. The CDR3 here is CASRPAGAKNIQYF. The CDR3 DNA follows: TGTGCCAGCAGGCCTGCCGGAGCCAAAAACATTCAGTACTTC.

The rearrangement links TRBV28 to TRBJ2-7; TRBD2 matches 11 bases. Germline V lookup: CDR1 MDHEN, CDR2 SYDVKM. This CDR3 comprises 14 residues. The ends lost 5 bases at V and 3 bases at J; junction bases unmatched: 3. CDR3 bases: TGTGCCAGCAGTCTTAGCGGGAGGGTCTACGAGCAGTACTTC. The encoded protein is CASSLSGRVYEQYF.

The chain uses TRBV11-1 and TRBJ1-2; D perhaps matches TRBD1 (5 bases). Germline lookup yields CDR1 SGHAT and CDR2 FQDESV (reference sequence). V was cut by 3 bases and J by 2 bases, with 10 bases left in between. The CDR3 has 14 residues. In DNA, the CDR3 is TGTGCCAGCAGCTTGGGGCACGGGAACTATGGCTACACCTTC. It is translated as CASSLGHGNYGYTF.

The CDR3 loop reads CASSGGLAGATKNIQYF. The CDR3 nucleotides read TGTGCCAGCAGCGGGGGACTAGCGGGAGCAACCAAAAACATTCAGTACTTC. The chain carries TRBV7-9 and TRBJ2-4; TRBD2 aligns across 14 bases. Germline V CDR1 and CDR2: SEHNR, FQNEAQ (reference sequence). The CDR3 consists of 17 residues. The ends lost 5 bases at V and 2 bases at J; junction bases unmatched: 5.

This clone was seen a few times. The chain employs TRBV27 and TRBJ2-5, with 12 bases aligning to TRBD2. CDR1 is MNHEY, CDR2 SMNVEV, per germline (reference sequence). The CDR3 has 16 amino acids. V lost 9 bases and J lost 5; bases outside the gene matches: 13. The CDR3 here is CASSAILAGGGETQYF. CDR3 bases: TGTGCCAGTTCCGCGATTCTAGCGGGAGGGGGGGAGACCCAGTACTTC.

This rearrangement joins TRBV19 to TRBJ1-1; a possible D gene is TRBD1 (5 bases). V shed 4 bases and J shed 0 bases, with 15 bases lying between them. There are 16 residues in the CDR3. Germline CDR1 reads LNHDA; CDR2 reads SQIVND (reference sequence). CDR3 sequence (DNA): TGTGCCAGTAGTACCGGGACTGCGGAGTTGAACACTGAAGCTTTCTTT. Protein product: CASSTGTAELNTEAFF. Filled out from reference TRBV19 and TRBJ1-1, the complete variable domain reads DGGITQSPKYLFRKEGQNVTLSCEQNLNHDAMYWYRQDPGQGLRLIYYSQIVNDFQKGDIAEGYSVSREKKESFPLTVTSAQKNPTAFYLCASSTGTAELNTEAFFGQGTRLTVV.

The chain recombines TRBV7-9 with TRBJ2-7; perhaps TRBD1 as D (5 bases). CDR1 and CDR2 from the germline V gene are SEHNR and FQNEAQ (reference sequence). V was trimmed by 1 base and J by 2 bases, leaving 12 bases between them. There are 15 residues in the CDR3. The CDR3, as DNA: TGTGCCAGCAGCTTAGTAGGCAGGGTGACCTACGAGCAGTACTTC. It yields the protein CASSLVGRVTYEQYF.

The chain carries TRBV19 and TRBJ2-1, with D perhaps TRBD2 (6 bases). In germline, CDR1 is LNHDA, CDR2 SQIVND (reference sequence). V lost 5 bases and J 5 bases, leaving 19 bases between the germline ends. The CDR3 consists of 16 residues. The CDR3 coding sequence is TGTGCCAGTAGTCCTTCTGGCAGCGGGTCCCACAATGAGCAGTTCTTC. Translating it yields CASSPSGSGSHNEQFF.

CDR3 loop: CASRANGQAYEQYF. The CDR3 nucleotides read TGTGCCAGCAGAGCTAACGGACAGGCCTACGAGCAGTACTTC. The rearrangement uses TRBV6-5 and TRBJ2-7; 7 bases match TRBD1. Germline CDR1 reads MNHEY; CDR2 reads SVGAGI. The CDR3 loop spans 14 amino acids. Unmatched junction bases numbered 7, after V lost 6 bases and J lost 2 bases.

This clone was observed a single time. This sequence joins TRBV9 and TRBJ2-7, with D perhaps TRBD1 (6 bases). This CDR3 has 14 residues. Germline assignment: CDR1 SGDLS and CDR2 YYNGEE. V was cut by 3 bases and J by 1 base, with 11 bases left in between. This CDR3 reads CASSGHGQSYEQYF. The CDR3 DNA reads TGTGCCAGCAGCGGCCACGGACAGTCCTACGAGCAGTACTTC.

The gene calls are TRBV6-5 and TRBJ2-1, with TRBD2 identical over 13 bases. Germline trimming cut 4 bases from V and 13 bases from J; bases unmatched to any gene: 7. Germline CDR1 is MNHEY and CDR2 is SVGAGI. This CDR3 region has 14 residues. CDR3 protein: CASSSQGTSGTQFF. Written as DNA, the CDR3 is TGTGCCAGCAGTTCGCAGGGGACTAGCGGGACACAGTTCTTC.

In its sample, this clone is medium-sized. The chain joins TRBV29-1 to TRBJ2-7, with D possibly matching TRBD1 (6 bases). The CDR3 length is 13 residues. The germline CDR1 and CDR2 sequences are SQVTM and ANQGSEA. The CDR3 reads CRPGRGWDYEQYF. The CDR3, as DNA: TGCAGACCAGGTAGGGGGTGGGACTACGAGCAGTACTTC.